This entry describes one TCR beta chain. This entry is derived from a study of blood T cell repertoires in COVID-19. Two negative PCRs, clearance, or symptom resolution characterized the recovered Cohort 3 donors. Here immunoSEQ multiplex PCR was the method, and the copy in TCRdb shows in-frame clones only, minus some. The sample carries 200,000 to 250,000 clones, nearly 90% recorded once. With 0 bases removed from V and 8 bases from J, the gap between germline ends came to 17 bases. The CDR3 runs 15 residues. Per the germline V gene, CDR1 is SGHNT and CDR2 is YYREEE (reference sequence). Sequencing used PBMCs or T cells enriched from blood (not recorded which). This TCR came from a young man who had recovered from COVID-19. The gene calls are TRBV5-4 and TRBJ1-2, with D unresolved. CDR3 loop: CASSLAASRRRGYTF. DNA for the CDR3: TGTGCCAGCAGCTTGGCGGCTTCCCGGAGGCGGGGCTACACCTTC.